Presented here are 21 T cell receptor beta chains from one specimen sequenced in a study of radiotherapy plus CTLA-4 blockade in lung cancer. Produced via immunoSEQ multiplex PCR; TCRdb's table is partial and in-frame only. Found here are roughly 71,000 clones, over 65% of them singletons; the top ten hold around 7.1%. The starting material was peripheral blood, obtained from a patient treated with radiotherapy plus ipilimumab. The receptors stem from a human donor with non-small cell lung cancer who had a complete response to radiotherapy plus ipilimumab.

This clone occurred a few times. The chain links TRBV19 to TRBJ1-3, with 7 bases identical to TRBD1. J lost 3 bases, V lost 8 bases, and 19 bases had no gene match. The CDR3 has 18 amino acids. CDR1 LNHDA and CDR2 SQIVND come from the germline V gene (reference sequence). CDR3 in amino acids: CASALRGTTRVGGNTIYF. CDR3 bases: TGTGCCAGTGCCCTCAGGGGGACTACCCGTGTAGGTGGAAACACCATATATTTT. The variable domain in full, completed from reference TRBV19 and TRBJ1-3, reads DGGITQSPKYLFRKEGQNVTLSCEQNLNHDAMYWYRQDPGQGLRLIYYSQIVNDFQKGDIAEGYSVSREKKESFPLTVTSAQKNPTAFYLCASALRGTTRVGGNTIYFGEGSWLTVV.

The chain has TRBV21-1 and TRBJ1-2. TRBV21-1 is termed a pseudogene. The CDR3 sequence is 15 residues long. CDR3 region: CASSKVGGRNYGYTF. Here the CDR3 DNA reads TGTGCCAGCAGCAAAGTGGGGGGGCGGAACTATGGCTACACCTTC.

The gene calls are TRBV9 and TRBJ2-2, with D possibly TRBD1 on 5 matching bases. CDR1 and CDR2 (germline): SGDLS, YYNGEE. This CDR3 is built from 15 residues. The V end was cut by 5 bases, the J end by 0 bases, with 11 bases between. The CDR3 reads CASREPGSNTGELFF. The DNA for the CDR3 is TGTGCCAGCAGAGAGCCAGGGTCGAACACCGGGGAGCTGTTTTTT.

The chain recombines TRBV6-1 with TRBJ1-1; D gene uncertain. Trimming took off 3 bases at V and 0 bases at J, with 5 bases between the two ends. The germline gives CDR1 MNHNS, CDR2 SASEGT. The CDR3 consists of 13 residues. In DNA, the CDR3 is TGTGCCAGCAGTGATGGCATGAACACTGAAGCTTTCTTT. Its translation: CASSDGMNTEAFF.

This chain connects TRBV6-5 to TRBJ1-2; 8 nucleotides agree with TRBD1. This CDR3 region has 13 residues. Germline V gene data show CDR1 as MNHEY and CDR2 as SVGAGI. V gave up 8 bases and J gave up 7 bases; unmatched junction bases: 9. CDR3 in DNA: TGTGCCAGCTACAGGGGGGGTAGTGGTGGCTACACCTTC. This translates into CASYRGGSGGYTF.

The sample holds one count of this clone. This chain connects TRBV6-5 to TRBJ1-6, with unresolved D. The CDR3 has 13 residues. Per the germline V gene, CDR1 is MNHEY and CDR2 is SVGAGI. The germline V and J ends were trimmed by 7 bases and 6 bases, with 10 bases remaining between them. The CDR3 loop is CASTDRGNSPLHF. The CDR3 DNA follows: TGTGCCAGCACTGACCGGGGTAATTCACCCCTCCACTTT.

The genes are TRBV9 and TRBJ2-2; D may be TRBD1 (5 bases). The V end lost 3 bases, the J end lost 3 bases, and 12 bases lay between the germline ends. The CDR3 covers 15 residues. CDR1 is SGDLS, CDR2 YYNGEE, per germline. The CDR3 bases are TGTGCCAGCAGCGAAAGACAGCCGGACACCGGGGAGCTGTTTTTT. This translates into CASSERQPDTGELFF.

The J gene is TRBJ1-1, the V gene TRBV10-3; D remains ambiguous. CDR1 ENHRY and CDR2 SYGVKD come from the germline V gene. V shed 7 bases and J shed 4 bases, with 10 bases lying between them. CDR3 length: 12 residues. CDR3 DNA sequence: TGTGCCATCATCCGGGGTGGCACTGAAGCTTTCTTT. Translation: CAIIRGGTEAFF.

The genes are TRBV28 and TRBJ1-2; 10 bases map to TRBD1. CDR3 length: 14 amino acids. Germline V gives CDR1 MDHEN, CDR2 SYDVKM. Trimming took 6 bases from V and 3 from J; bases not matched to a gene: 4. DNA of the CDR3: TGTGCCAGCAGCCGGACAGGGGGGGACTATGGCTACACCTTC. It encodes CASSRTGGDYGYTF.

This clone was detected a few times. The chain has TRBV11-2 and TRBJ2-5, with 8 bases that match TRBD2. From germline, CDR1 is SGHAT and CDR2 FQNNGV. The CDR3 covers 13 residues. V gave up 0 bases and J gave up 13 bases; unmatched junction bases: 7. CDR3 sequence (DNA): TGTGCCAGCAGCTTAGATGCGGGGGGAAACTTGTACTTC. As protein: CASSLDAGGNLYF.

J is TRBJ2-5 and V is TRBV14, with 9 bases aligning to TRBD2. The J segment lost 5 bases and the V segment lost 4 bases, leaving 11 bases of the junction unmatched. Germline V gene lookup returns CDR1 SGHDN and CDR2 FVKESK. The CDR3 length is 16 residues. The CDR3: CASSRFASGGPETQYF. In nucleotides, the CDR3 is TGTGCCAGCAGCCGCTTCGCAAGCGGGGGGCCGGAGACCCAGTACTTC.

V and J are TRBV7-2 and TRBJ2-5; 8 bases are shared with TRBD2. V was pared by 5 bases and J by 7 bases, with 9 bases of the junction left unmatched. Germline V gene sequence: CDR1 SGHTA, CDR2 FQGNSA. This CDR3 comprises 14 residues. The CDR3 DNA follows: TGTGCCAGCAGCGCAGCGGGAGTGGAGCCGACCCAGTACTTC. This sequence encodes CASSAAGVEPTQYF.

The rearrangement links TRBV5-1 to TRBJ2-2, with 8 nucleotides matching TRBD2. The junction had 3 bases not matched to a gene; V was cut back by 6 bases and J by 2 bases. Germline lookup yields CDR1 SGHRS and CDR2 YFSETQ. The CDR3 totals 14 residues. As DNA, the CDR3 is TGCGCCAGCAAACTAGCGGTAAACACCGGGGAGCTGTTTTTT. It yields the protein CASKLAVNTGELFF.

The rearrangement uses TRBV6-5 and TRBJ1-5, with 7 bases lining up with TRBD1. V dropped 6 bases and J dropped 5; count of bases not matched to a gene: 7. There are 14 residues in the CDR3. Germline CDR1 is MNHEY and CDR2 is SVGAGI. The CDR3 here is CASRMDRRHQPQHF. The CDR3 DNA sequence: TGTGCCAGCAGAATGGACAGGAGGCATCAGCCCCAGCATTTT.

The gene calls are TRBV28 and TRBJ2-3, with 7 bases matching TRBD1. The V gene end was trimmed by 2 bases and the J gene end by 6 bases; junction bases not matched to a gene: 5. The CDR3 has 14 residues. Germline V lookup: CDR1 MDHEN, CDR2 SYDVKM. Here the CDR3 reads CASSLRTGSDTQYF. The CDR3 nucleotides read TGTGCCAGCAGTTTACGGACAGGTAGCGATACGCAGTATTTT. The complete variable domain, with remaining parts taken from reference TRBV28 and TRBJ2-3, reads DVKVTQSSRYLVKRTGEKVFLECVQDMDHENMFWYRQDPGLGLRLIYFSYDVKMKEKGDIPEGYSVSREKKERFSLILESASTNQTSMYLCASSLRTGSDTQYFGPGTRLTVL.

The CDR3 region is CSVKYSGTFNSPLHF. CDR3 DNA: TGCAGCGTTAAATACTCCGGGACCTTTAATTCACCCCTCCACTTT. The rearrangement joins TRBV29-1 to TRBJ1-6, with a weak D call TRBD1 (5 bases). Germline assignment: CDR1 SQVTM and CDR2 ANQGSEA. The V gene lost 5 bases and the J gene lost 6 bases, with 17 bases spanning the gap. This CDR3 comprises 15 residues.

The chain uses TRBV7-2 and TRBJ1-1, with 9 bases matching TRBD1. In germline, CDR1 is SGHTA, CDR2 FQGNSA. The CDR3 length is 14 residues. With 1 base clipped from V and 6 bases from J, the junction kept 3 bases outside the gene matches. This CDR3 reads CASSLVGQGPEAFF. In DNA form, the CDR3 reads TGTGCCAGCAGCTTAGTGGGACAGGGACCTGAAGCTTTCTTT.

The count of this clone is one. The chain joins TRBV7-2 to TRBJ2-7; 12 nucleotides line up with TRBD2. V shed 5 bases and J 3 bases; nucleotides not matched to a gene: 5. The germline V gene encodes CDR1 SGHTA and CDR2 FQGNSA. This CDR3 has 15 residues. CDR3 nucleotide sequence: TGTGCCAGCAGCCCCGGGGGACTAGCGGGCTACGAGCAGTACTTC. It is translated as CASSPGGLAGYEQYF.

CDR3 in amino acids: CASSFAAGGGEQYF. Written as DNA, the CDR3 is TGTGCCAGCAGTTTTGCGGCAGGGGGCGGGGAGCAGTACTTC. J is TRBJ2-7 and V is TRBV27, with 8 bases matching TRBD1. V shed 3 bases and J 7 bases; nucleotides not matched to a gene: 8. This CDR3 is built from 14 residues. The germline gives CDR1 MNHEY, CDR2 SMNVEV (reference sequence).

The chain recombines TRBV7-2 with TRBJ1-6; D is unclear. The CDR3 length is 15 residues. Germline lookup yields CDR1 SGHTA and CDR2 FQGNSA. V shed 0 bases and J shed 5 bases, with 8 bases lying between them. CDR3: CASSLAKLNNSPLHF. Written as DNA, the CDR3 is TGTGCCAGCAGCTTAGCCAAACTCAATAATTCACCCCTCCACTTT.

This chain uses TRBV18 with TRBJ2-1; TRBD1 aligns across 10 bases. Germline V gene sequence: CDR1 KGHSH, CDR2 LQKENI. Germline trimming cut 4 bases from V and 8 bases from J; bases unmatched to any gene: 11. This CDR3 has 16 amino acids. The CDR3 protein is CASSLGPGTGAYEQFF. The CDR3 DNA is TGTGCCAGCTCACTTGGTCCCGGGACAGGGGCGTATGAGCAGTTCTTC.